The 27 T cell receptor beta chains below come from one sample, sequenced in a study of CD8 T cells in Susac syndrome. Reverse transcription of roughly 0.5 to 1 ug RNA used random hexamers. TCRdb recomputed calls from the immunoSEQ multiplex PCR reads with MiXCR, one row per CDR3 protein. The profile covers 130,000 to 150,000 distinct CDR3 sequences, with around 95% appearing a single time and over 0.075% taken by the ten largest. The sample was CD4+ T cells from PBMCs. The receptor set was obtained from a human donor with Susac syndrome.

This rearrangement joins TRBV3-1 to TRBJ2-5; TRBD2 matches at 11 bases. Germline trimming cut 4 bases from V and 7 bases from J; bases unmatched to any gene: 2. Germline V CDR1 and CDR2: LGHDT, YNNKEL (reference sequence). CDR3 length equals 13 residues. CDR3 coding DNA: TGTGCCAGCAGCCTTGGACTAGCGGGGACCCAGTACTTC. Translation: CASSLGLAGTQYF.

The CDR3 DNA is TGTGCCAGCTCACCGGGACAGCCGATGGGCAATCAGCCCCAGCATTTT. Its translation: CASSPGQPMGNQPQHF. V gene TRBV18 combines with J gene TRBJ1-5; 7 bases are a match to TRBD1. CDR3 length equals 16 residues. The V gene end was trimmed by 3 bases and the J gene end by 2 bases; junction bases not matched to a gene: 7. Germline values: CDR1 KGHSH, CDR2 LQKENI.

The chain recombines TRBV20-1 with TRBJ2-7; D is tentatively TRBD1 or TRBD2 (5 bases each). Germline V gene lookup returns CDR1 DFQATT and CDR2 SNEGSKA (reference sequence). There are 12 residues in the CDR3. Deletions cut 2 bases from V and 6 bases from J, with 11 bases between. The CDR3 loop is CSARRGGGEQYF. Here the CDR3 DNA reads TGCAGTGCTAGACGGGGCGGAGGCGAGCAGTACTTC.

The rearrangement uses TRBV4-1 and TRBJ2-5, with TRBD1 identical over 8 bases. The CDR3 sequence is 17 residues long. The junction had 9 bases not matched to a gene; V was cut back by 1 base and J by 2 bases. Germline CDR1 and CDR2: MGHRA and YSYEKL. CDR3 bases: TGCGCCAGCAGCCAAGGCCCGGCGACAGGGGCGCAAGAGACCCAGTACTTC. It is translated as CASSQGPATGAQETQYF.

The chain employs TRBV7-9 and TRBJ2-4, with D unclear. Trimming cost V 5 bases and J 0 bases, with 11 bases left between them. Per the germline V gene, CDR1 is SEHNR and CDR2 is FQNEAQ (reference sequence). CDR3 length: 15 residues. CDR3 protein: CASSRLEPAKNIQYF. CDR3 nucleotides: TGTGCCAGCAGCCGCCTGGAGCCAGCCAAAAACATTCAGTACTTC.

CDR3 DNA: TGCGCCAGCAGCCAATCGGCTGGGTACACCGGGGAGCTGTTTTTT. Translation: CASSQSAGYTGELFF. The chain uses TRBV4-1 and TRBJ2-2; D not certain. V lost 2 bases, J lost 3 bases, and 10 bases lay in between. Germline V CDR1 and CDR2: MGHRA, YSYEKL. The CDR3 runs 15 residues.

The chain has TRBV3-1 and TRBJ2-2; unclear D gene. V lost 7 bases, J lost 1 base, and 7 bases lay in between. The germline gives CDR1 LGHDT, CDR2 YNNKEL (reference sequence). The CDR3 extends over 13 amino acids. The CDR3 DNA reads as TGTGCCAGCAACTCACAGAACACCGGGGAGCTGTTTTTT. This codes for CASNSQNTGELFF.

This chain uses TRBV29-1 with TRBJ2-5; 8 bases are shared with TRBD1. V was clipped by 4 bases and J by 2 bases; unmatched bases: 0. CDR1 and CDR2 (germline): SQVTM, ANQGSEA. The CDR3 totals 12 residues. CDR3 DNA: TGCAGCGTTGGACAGGGGCAAGAGACCCAGTACTTC. This codes for CSVGQGQETQYF.

CDR3 in amino acids: CSFWQGGAGEQYF. Written as DNA, the CDR3 is TGCAGCTTCTGGCAGGGAGGGGCAGGCGAGCAGTACTTC. The rearrangement links TRBV20-1 to TRBJ2-7; 7 bases are shared with TRBD2. This CDR3 region has 13 residues. Germline V gene sequence: CDR1 DFQATT, CDR2 SNEGSKA (reference sequence).

The CDR3 spells CASSQLTGRRYEQYF. The CDR3 nucleotides read TGCGCCAGCAGCCAACTAACGGGACGGAGATACGAGCAGTACTTC. The rearrangement links TRBV4-1 to TRBJ2-7, with D possibly called TRBD1 or TRBD2 (5 bases each). The CDR3 runs to 15 residues. The germline CDR1 and CDR2 sequences are MGHRA and YSYEKL. V was shortened by 2 bases and J by 4 bases, with 15 bases between the two germline ends.

V gene TRBV21-1 combines with J gene TRBJ1-1; TRBD1, as called in the table, went unchecked against the DNA. TRBV21-1 is deemed a pseudogene. The CDR3 extends over 17 amino acids. CDR3 protein: CASSKYFLGHPTLKLFF. The CDR3 coding sequence is TGTGCCAGCAGCAAATATTTTTTAGGACACCCAACACTGAAGCTTTTCTTT.

The chain has TRBV28 and TRBJ1-5; TRBD1 aligns across 7 bases. V dropped 5 bases and J dropped 4; count of bases not matched to a gene: 5. Germline CDR1 reads MDHEN; CDR2 reads SYDVKM. This CDR3 comprises 14 residues. CDR3 nucleotides: TGTGCCAGCAGTCCTCCGGGACAGAATCAGCCCCAGCATTTT. Encoded protein: CASSPPGQNQPQHF. The entire variable domain, with the rest obtained from reference TRBV28 and TRBJ1-5, is as follows: DVKVTQSSRYLVKRTGEKVFLECVQDMDHENMFWYRQDPGLGLRLIYFSYDVKMKEKGDIPEGYSVSREKKERFSLILESASTNQTSMYLCASSPPGQNQPQHFGDGTRLSIL.

This clonotype was found once. V gene TRBV3-1 combines with J gene TRBJ2-5; 13 nucleotides agree with TRBD2. CDR3 length equals 14 residues. Trimming cost V 7 bases and J 2 bases; bases outside gene matches: 1. CDR1 and CDR2 from the germline V gene are LGHDT and YNNKEL (reference sequence). The CDR3 is CASTGLAGQETQYF. Written as DNA, the CDR3 is TGTGCCAGCACGGGACTAGCGGGGCAAGAGACCCAGTACTTC.

The CDR3 spells CSARDQGRNQPQHF. For the CDR3, the DNA is TGCAGTGCTAGAGATCAGGGTCGCAATCAGCCCCAGCATTTT. The rearrangement uses TRBV20-1 and TRBJ1-5, with D maybe TRBD1 (5 bases). The CDR3 is 14 residues long. V lost 0 bases and J 2 bases, leaving 8 bases between the germline ends. CDR1 DFQATT and CDR2 SNEGSKA come from the germline V gene (reference sequence).

The rearrangement uses TRBV5-4 and TRBJ1-1; unclear D gene. CDR3 length equals 16 residues. V was pared by 0 bases and J by 1 base, with 13 bases between. Per germline, CDR1 SGHNT and CDR2 YYREEE (reference sequence). The CDR3 DNA sequence: TGTGCCAGCAGCTTGGGCGGCCCATCGGCGAACACTGAAGCTTTCTTT. Translating gives CASSLGGPSANTEAFF.

The genes are TRBV19 and TRBJ2-1; possibly TRBD2 for D (6 bases). Germline V gene lookup returns CDR1 LNHDA and CDR2 SQIVND (reference sequence). The V and J ends lost 4 bases and 4 bases respectively, with 17 bases between them. This CDR3 region has 16 residues. The CDR3 sequence is CASSTPLALSYNEQFF. The CDR3 DNA reads as TGTGCCAGTAGTACCCCCCTAGCGCTGTCTTACAATGAGCAGTTCTTC.

V is TRBV9 and J is TRBJ2-5, with 10 bases fitting TRBD2. Trimming took 0 bases from V and 1 from J; bases not matched to a gene: 12. CDR3 length equals 19 residues. Looked up from germline, CDR1 is SGDLS and CDR2 is YYNGEE. DNA for the CDR3: TGTGCCAGCAGCGTAGGTCCCAGCGGGGGGGCCCCTGGCCAAGAGACCCAGTACTTC. This sequence encodes CASSVGPSGGAPGQETQYF.

V usage is TRBV7-9 and J usage is TRBJ2-7; tentative D call: TRBD1 (6 bases). This CDR3 comprises 13 residues. CDR1 and CDR2 (germline): SEHNR, FQNEAQ (reference sequence). V was cut by 4 bases and J by 0 bases, with 7 bases left in between. The CDR3 loop reads CASSWDTSYEQYF. The DNA of the CDR3 is TGTGCCAGCAGCTGGGACACCTCCTACGAGCAGTACTTC.

The chain combines TRBV20-1 with TRBJ1-5; maybe TRBD1 (5 bases). This CDR3 is 16 amino acids long. Germline CDR1 is DFQATT and CDR2 is SNEGSKA (reference sequence). V was pared by 0 bases and J by 3 bases, with 15 bases between. CDR3 sequence reads: CSARDMMRGDNQPQHF. In DNA form, the CDR3 reads TGCAGTGCTAGAGATATGATGCGGGGGGACAATCAGCCCCAGCATTTT.

The chain joins TRBV5-1 to TRBJ2-2; D possibly corresponds to TRBD1 (5 bases). From germline, CDR1 is SGHRS and CDR2 YFSETQ. The CDR3 runs to 15 residues. The ends were cut back, 4 bases at V and 4 bases at J, with 14 bases in the middle. CDR3 nucleotides: TGCGCCAGCAGCCCCCCGGGCAGGGTCACCGGGGAGCTGTTTTTT. Amino acids: CASSPPGRVTGELFF.

V gene TRBV7-2 combines with J gene TRBJ2-4; 10 nucleotides match TRBD2. This CDR3 has 14 residues. Germline trimming cut 3 bases from V and 8 bases from J; bases unmatched to any gene: 4. Germline V lookup: CDR1 SGHTA, CDR2 FQGNSA. The CDR3 loop is CASSLSSGSYIQYF. The CDR3 nucleotides read TGTGCCAGCAGCTTGTCTAGCGGGAGTTACATTCAGTACTTC.

This chain joins TRBV28 and TRBJ1-5, with 9 bases lining up with TRBD1. CDR1 MDHEN and CDR2 SYDVKM come from the germline V gene. This CDR3 is built from 17 residues. The trim removed 6 bases at V and 4 bases at J, leaving 13 bases unmatched. The CDR3 loop is CASRGGQGKMGNQPQHF. In nucleotides, the CDR3 is TGTGCCAGCAGGGGAGGACAGGGGAAGATGGGGAATCAGCCCCAGCATTTT.

The V call is TRBV3-1, the J call TRBJ2-2, with D perhaps TRBD1 (6 bases). There are 14 residues in the CDR3. The V end lost 3 bases, the J end lost 6 bases, and 11 bases lay between the germline ends. Per germline, CDR1 LGHDT and CDR2 YNNKEL (reference sequence). The CDR3 DNA follows: TGTGCCAGCAGCCAGGGGGCGAGTTCCGGGGAGCTGTTTTTT. It codes for CASSQGASSGELFF.

The chain uses TRBV23-1 and TRBJ1-5; TRBD1 might be the D (5 bases). TRBV23-1 is noted as an ORF with a role that remains uncertain. V shed 2 bases and J shed 4 bases, with 12 bases lying between them. The CDR3 has 15 residues. This CDR3 reads CASSQIGTGNQPQHF. The CDR3 region has the DNA TGCGCCAGCAGTCAAATAGGGACGGGGAATCAGCCCCAGCATTTT.

The genes are TRBV28 and TRBJ2-7, with D tentatively TRBD2 (5 bases). This CDR3 has 18 amino acids. Germline CDR1 reads MDHEN; CDR2 reads SYDVKM. Trimming took off 7 bases at V and 7 bases at J, with 32 bases between the two ends. The CDR3 DNA sequence: TGTGCCAGCAATGGCCGCCCCGCGATGATACTCCGCGAGCGGGAGCAGTACTTC. Translating gives CASNGRPAMILREREQYF.

The J gene is TRBJ1-1, the V gene TRBV6-2 or TRBV6-3; D is unclear. CDR3 size: 13 residues. Looked up from germline, CDR1 is MNHEY and CDR2 is SVGEGT. V was trimmed by 7 bases and J by 1 base, leaving 10 bases between them. This chain's CDR3 is CASKGRPNTEAFF. Here the CDR3 DNA reads TGTGCCAGCAAAGGTCGGCCGAACACTGAAGCTTTCTTT.

The chain has TRBV5-6 and TRBJ2-5; the D gene is possibly TRBD2 (6 bases). The ends were cut back, 3 bases at V and 7 bases at J, with 10 bases in the middle. Germline CDR1 is SGHDT and CDR2 is YYEEEE. The CDR3 covers 12 residues. CDR3 region: CASSSRGGTQYF. The DNA for the CDR3 is TGTGCCAGCAGCTCCCGGGGAGGGACCCAGTACTTC.